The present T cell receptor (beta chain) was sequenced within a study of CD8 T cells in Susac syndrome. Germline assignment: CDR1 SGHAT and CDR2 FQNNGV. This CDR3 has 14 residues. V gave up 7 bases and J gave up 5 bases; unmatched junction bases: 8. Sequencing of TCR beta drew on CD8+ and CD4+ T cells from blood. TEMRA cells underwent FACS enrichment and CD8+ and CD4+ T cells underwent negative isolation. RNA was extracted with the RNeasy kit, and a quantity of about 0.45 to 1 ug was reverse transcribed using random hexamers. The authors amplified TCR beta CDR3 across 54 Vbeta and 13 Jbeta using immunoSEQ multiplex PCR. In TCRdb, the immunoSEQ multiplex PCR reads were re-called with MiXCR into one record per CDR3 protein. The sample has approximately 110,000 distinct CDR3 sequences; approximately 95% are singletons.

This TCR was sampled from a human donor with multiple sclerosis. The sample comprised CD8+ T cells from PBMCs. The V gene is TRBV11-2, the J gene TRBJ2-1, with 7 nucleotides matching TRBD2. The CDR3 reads CASNLGGINNEQFF. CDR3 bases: TGTGCCAGCAACCTCGGGGGGATAAACAATGAGCAGTTCTTC.